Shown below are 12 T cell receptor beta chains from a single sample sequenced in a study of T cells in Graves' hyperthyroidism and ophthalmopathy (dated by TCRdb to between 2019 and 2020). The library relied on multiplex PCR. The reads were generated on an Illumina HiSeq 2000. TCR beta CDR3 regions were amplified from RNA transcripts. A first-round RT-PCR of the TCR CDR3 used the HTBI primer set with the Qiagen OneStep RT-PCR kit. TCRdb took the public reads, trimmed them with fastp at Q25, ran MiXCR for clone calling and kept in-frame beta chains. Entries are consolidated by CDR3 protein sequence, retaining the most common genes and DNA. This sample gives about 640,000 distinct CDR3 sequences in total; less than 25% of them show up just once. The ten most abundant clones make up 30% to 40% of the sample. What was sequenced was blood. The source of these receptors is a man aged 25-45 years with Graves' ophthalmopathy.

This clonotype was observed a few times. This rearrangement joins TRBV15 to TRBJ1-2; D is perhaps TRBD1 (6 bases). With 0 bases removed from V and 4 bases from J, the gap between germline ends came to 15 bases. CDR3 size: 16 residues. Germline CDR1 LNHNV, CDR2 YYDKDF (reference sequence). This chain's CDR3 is CATSRDIITGSYGYTF. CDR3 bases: TGTGCCACCAGCAGAGACATTATCACAGGGTCCTATGGCTACACCTTC.

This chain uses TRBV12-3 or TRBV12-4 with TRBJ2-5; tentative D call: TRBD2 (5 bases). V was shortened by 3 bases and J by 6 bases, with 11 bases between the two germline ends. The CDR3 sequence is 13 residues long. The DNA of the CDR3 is TGTGCCAGCAGTTTCCGAGGGTCGAAGACCCAGTACTTC. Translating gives CASSFRGSKTQYF.

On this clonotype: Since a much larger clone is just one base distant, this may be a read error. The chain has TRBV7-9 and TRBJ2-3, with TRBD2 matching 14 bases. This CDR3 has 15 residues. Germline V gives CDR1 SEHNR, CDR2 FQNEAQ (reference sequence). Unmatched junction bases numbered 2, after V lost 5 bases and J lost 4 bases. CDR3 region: CASSKGLAGADTQYF. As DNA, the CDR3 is TGTGCCAGCAGCAAGGGACTAGCGGGAGCAGATACGCAGTATTTT. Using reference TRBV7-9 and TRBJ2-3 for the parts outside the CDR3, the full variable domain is DTGVSQNPRHKITKRGQNVTFRCDPISEHNRLYWYRQTLGQGPEFLTYFQNEAQLEKSRLLSDRFSAERPKGSFSTLEIQRTEQGDSAMYLCASSKGLAGADTQYFGPGTRLTVL.

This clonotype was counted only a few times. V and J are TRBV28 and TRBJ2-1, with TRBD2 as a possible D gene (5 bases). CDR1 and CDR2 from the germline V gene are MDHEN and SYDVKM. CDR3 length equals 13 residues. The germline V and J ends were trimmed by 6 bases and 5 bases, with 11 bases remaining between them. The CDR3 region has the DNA TGTGCCAGCAGATCTACCGGGGACAATGAGCAGTTCTTC. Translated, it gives CASRSTGDNEQFF.

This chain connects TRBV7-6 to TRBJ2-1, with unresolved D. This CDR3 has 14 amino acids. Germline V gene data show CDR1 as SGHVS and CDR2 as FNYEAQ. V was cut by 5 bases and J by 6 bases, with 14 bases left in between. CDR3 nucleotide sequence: TGTGCCAGCAGCGTCGTGACTGGATCCAATGAGCAGTTCTTC. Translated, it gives CASSVVTGSNEQFF.

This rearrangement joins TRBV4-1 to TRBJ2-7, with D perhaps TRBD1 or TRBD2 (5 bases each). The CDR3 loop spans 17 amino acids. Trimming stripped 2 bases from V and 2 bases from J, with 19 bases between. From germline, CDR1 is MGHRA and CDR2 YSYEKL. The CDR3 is CASSQPSRQREPYEQYF. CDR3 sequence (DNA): TGCGCCAGCAGCCAACCCTCTCGACAGAGGGAACCCTACGAGCAGTACTTC.

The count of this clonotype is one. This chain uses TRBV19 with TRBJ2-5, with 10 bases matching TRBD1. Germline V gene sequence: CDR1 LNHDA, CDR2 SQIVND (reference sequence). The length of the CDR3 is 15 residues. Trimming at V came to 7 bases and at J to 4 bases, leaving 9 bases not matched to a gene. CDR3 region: CASTNSGTGVETQYF. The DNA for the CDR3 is TGTGCCAGTACCAATTCCGGGACAGGGGTAGAGACCCAGTACTTC.

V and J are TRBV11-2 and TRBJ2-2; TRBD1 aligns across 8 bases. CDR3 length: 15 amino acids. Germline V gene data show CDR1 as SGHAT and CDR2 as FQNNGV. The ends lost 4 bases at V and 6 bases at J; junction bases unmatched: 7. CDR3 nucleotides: TGTGCCAGCAGCTCTAGGACAGGGAGCGCCGGGGAGCTGTTTTTT. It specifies CASSSRTGSAGELFF. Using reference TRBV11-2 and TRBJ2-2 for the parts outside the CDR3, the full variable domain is EAGVAQSPRYKIIEKRQSVAFWCNPISGHATLYWYQQILGQGPKLLIQFQNNGVVDDSQLPKDRFSAERLKGVDSTLKIQPAKLEDSAVYLCASSSRTGSAGELFFGEGSRLTVL.

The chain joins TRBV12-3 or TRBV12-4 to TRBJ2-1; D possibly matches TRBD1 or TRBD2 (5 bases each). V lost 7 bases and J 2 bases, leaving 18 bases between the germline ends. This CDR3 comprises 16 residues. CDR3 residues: CASIPIGAAPYNEQFF. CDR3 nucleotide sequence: TGTGCCAGCATCCCAATCGGGGCCGCCCCCTACAATGAGCAGTTCTTC.

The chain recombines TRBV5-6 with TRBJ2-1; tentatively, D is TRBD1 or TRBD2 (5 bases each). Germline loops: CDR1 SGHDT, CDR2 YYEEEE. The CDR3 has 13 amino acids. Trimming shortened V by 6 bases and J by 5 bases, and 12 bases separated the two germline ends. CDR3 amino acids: CASKPGRNNEQFF. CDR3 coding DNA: TGTGCCAGCAAACCGGGACGCAACAATGAGCAGTTCTTC.

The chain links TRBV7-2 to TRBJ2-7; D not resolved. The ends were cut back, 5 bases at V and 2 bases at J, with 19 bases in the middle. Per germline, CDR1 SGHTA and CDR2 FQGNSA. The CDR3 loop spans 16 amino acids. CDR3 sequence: CASSPSPGLGTYEQYF. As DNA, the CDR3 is TGTGCCAGCAGCCCTTCTCCGGGTCTAGGCACCTACGAGCAGTACTTC.

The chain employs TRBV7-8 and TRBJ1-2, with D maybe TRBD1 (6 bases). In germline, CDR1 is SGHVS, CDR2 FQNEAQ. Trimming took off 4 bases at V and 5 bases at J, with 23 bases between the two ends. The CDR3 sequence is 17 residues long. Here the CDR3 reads CASSYLFGQRPFYGYTF. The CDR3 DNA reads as TGTGCCAGCAGCTACCTTTTTGGACAGAGACCATTTTATGGCTACACCTTC.